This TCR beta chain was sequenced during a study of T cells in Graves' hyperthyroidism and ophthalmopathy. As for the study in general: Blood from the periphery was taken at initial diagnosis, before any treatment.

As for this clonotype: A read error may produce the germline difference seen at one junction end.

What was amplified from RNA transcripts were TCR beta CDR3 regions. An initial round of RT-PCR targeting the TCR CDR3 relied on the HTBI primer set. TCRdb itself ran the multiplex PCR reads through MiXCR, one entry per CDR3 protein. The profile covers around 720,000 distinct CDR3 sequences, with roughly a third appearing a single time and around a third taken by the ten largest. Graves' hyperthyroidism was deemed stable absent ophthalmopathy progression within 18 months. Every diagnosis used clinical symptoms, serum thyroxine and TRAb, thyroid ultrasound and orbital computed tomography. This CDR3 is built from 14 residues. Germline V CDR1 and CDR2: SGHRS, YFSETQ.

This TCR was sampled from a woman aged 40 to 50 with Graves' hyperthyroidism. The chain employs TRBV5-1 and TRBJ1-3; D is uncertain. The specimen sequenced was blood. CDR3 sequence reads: CASTPDGRGNTIYF. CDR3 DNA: TGTGCCAGCACCCCGGACGGACGAGGAAACACCATATATTTT. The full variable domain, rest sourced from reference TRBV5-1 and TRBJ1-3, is KAGVTQTPRYLIKTRGQQVTLSCSPISGHRSVSWYQQTPGQGLQFLFEYFSETQRNKGNFPGRFSGRQFSNSRSEMNVSTLELGDSALYLCASTPDGRGNTIYFGEGSWLTVV.